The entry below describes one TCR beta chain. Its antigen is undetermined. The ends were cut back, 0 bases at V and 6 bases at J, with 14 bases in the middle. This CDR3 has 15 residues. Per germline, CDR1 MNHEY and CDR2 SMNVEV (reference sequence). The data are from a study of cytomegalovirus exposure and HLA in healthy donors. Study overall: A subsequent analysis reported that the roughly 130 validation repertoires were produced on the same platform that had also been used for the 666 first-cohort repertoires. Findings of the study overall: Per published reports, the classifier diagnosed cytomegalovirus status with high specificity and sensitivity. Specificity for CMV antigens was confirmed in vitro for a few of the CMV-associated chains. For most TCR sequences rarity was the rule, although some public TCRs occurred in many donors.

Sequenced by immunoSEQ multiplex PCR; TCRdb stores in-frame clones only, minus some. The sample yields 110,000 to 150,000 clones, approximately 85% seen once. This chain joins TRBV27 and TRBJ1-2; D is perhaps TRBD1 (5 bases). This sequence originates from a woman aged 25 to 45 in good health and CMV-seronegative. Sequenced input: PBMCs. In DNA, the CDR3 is TGTGCCAGCAGTTTATCGAACTCCGGGGGGGATGGCTACACCTTC. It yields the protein CASSLSNSGGDGYTF.